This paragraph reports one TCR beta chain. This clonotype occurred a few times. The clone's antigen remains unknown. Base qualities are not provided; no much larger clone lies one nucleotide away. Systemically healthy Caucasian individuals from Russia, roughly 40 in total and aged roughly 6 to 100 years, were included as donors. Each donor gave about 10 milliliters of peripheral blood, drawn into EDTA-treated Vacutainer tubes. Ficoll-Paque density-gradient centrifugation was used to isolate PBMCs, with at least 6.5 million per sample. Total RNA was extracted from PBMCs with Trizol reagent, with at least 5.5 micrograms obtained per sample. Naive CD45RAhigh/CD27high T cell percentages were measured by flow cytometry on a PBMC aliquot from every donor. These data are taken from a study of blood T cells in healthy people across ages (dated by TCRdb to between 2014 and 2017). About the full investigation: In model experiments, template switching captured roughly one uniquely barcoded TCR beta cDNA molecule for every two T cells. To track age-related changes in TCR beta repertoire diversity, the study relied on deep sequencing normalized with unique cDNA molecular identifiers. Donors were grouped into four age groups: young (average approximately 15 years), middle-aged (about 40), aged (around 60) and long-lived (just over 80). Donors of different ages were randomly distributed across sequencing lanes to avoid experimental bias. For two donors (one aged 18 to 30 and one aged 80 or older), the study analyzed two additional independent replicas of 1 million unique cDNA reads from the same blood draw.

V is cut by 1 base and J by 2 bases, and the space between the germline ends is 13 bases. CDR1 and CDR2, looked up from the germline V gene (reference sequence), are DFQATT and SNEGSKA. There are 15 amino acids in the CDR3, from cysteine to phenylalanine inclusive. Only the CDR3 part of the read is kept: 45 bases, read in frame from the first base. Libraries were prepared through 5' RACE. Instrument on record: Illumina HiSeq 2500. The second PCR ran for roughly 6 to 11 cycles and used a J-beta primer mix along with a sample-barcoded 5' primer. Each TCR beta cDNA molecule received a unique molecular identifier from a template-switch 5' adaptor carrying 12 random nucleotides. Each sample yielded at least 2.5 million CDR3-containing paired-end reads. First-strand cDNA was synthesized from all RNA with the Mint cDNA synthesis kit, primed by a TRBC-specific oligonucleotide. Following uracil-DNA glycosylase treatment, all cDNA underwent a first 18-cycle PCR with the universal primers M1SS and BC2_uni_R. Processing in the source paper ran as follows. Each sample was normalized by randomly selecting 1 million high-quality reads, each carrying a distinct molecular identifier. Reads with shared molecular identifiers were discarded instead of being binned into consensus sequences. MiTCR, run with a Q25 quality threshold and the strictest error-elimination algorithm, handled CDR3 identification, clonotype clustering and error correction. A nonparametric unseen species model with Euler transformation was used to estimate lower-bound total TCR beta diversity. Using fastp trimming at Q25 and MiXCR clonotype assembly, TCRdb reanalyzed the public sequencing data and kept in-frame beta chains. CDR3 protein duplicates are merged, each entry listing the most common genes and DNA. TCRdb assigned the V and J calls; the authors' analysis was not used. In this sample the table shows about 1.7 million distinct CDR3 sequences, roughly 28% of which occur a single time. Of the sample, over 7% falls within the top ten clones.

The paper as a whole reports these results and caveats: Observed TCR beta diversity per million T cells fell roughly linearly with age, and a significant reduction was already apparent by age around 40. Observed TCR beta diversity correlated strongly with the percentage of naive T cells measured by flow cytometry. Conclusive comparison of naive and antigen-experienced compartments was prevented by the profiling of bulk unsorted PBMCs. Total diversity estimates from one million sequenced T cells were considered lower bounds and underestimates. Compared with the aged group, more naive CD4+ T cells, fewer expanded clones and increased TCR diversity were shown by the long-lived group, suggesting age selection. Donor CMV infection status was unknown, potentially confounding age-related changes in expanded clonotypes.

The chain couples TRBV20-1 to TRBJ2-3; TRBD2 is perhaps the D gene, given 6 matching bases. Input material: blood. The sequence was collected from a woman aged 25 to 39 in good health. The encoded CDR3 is CSARVGGTTTDTQYF. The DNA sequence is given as TGCAGTGCTAGAGTCGGGGGAACCACCACAGATACGCAGTATTTT.